Sequencing of this T cell receptor beta chain was carried out in a study of cytomegalovirus exposure and HLA in healthy donors. As to this clone: The antigen remains unidentified.

PCR primers comprised 60 Vbeta and 13 Jbeta primers. Per the study methods: A later analysis counted some 87 million unique TCR beta chains, some 11 million shared. TCRdb keeps only in-frame clones here, not all; method: immunoSEQ multiplex PCR. That table gives V, J and clone size, and the DNA gave D and trimming. The table shows about 200,000 clones, with 70% to 90% occurring only once. The study, taken as a whole, reports: The analysis excluded some indistinguishable V segments, including TRBV6-2 and TRBV6-3. A list of around 160 TCR beta chains associated with cytomegalovirus was given.

Germline loops: CDR1 MNHNS, CDR2 SASEGT. V was pared by 7 bases and J by 8 bases, with 17 bases between. This CDR3 is 13 amino acids long. The material sequenced was PBMCs. The sequence derives from a woman aged 45 to 65 in good health and CMV-seronegative. This chain connects TRBV6-1 to TRBJ2-5; a possible D gene is TRBD1 (7 bases). The CDR3 DNA sequence: TGTGCCAGCACGACGGGAGACAGGGCTACCCAGTACTTC. Translated: CASTTGDRATQYF.